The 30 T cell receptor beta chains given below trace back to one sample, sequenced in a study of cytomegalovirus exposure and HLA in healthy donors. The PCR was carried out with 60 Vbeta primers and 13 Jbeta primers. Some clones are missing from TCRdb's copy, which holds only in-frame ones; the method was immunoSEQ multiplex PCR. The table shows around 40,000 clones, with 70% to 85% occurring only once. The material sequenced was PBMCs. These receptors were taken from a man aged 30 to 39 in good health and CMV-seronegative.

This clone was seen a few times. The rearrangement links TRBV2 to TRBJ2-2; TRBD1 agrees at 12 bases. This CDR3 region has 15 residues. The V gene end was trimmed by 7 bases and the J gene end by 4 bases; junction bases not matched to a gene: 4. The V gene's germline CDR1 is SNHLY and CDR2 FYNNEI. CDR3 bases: TGTGCCAGCATCCCGGGACAGGGGGCCACCGGGGAGCTGTTTTTT. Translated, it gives CASIPGQGATGELFF. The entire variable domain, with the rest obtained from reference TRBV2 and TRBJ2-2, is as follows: EPEVTQTPSHQVTQMGQEVILRCVPISNHLYFYWYRQILGQKVEFLVSFYNNEISEKSEIFDDQFSVERPDGSNFTLKIRSTKLEDSAMYFCASIPGQGATGELFFGEGSRLTVL.

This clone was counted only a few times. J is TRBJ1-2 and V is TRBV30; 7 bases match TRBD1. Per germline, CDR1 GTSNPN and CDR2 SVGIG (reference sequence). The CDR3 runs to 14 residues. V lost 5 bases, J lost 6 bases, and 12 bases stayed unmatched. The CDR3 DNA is TGTGCCTGGGAAATAAACAGGGGAGGAAATGGCTACACCTTC. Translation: CAWEINRGGNGYTF.

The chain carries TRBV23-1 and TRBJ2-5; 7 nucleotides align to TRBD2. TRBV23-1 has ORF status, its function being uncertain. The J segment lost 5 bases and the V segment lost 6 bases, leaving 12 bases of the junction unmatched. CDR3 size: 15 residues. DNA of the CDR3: TGCGCCAGCAGCCCACCGGGACCCGGGGGGGAGACCCAGTACTTC. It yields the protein CASSPPGPGGETQYF.

The CDR3 nucleotides are TGTGCCACAGGACAGGGGAATGTGTACGAGCAGTACTTC. Translation gives CATGQGNVYEQYF. The chain combines TRBV19 with TRBJ2-7; 9 bases are a match to TRBD1. With V trimmed by 10 bases and J by 4 bases, 8 bases remained unmatched. This CDR3 region has 13 residues. CDR1 is LNHDA and CDR2 is SQIVND in the germline V gene (reference sequence).

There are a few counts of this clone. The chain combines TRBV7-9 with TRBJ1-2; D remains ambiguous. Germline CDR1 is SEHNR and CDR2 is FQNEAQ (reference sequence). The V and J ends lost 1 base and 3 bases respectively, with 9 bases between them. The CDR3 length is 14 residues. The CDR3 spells CASSLGAGHYGYTF. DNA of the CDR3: TGTGCCAGCAGCTTAGGGGCGGGCCACTATGGCTACACCTTC.

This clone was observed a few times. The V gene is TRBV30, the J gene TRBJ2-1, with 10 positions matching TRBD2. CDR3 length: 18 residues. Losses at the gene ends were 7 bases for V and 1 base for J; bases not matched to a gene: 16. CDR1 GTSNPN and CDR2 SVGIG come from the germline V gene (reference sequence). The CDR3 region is CALRGASGSRFSYNEQFF. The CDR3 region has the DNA TGTGCCTTACGGGGGGCTAGCGGGAGTAGATTTTCCTACAATGAGCAGTTCTTC.

Here the CDR3 reads CASLAVRNTGELFF. As DNA, the CDR3 is TGTGCCAGTCTAGCGGTCCGGAACACCGGGGAGCTGTTTTTT. The chain has TRBV19 and TRBJ2-2; 7 nucleotides agree with TRBD2. There are 14 residues in the CDR3. Germline values: CDR1 LNHDA, CDR2 SQIVND (reference sequence). V lost 8 bases to trimming and J lost 1 base; unmatched junction nucleotides: 4. Full variable domain (remainder filled in from reference TRBV19 and TRBJ2-2): DGGITQSPKYLFRKEGQNVTLSCEQNLNHDAMYWYRQDPGQGLRLIYYSQIVNDFQKGDIAEGYSVSREKKESFPLTVTSAQKNPTAFYLCASLAVRNTGELFFGEGSRLTVL.

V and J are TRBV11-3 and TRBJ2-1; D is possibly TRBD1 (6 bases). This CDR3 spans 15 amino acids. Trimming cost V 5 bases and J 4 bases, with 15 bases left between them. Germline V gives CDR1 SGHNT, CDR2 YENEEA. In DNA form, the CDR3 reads TGTGCCAGCAGCCCGGGGACACATAGTTACAATGAGCAGTTCTTC. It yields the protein CASSPGTHSYNEQFF.

CDR3 region: CASSFGQGNTEAFF. The CDR3 bases are TGTGCCAGCAGCTTCGGACAGGGGAACACTGAAGCTTTCTTT. This rearrangement joins TRBV9 to TRBJ1-1; 8 bases align to TRBD1. The CDR3 covers 14 residues. Per germline, CDR1 SGDLS and CDR2 YYNGEE. The ends lost 4 bases at V and 1 base at J; junction bases unmatched: 3.

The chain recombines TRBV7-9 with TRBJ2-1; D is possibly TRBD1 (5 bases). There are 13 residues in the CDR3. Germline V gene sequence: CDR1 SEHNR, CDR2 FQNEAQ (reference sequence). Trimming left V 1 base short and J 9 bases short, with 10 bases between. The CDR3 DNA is TGTGCCAGCAGCTTAGGACAGCGCCTTGAGCAGTTCTTC. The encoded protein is CASSLGQRLEQFF.

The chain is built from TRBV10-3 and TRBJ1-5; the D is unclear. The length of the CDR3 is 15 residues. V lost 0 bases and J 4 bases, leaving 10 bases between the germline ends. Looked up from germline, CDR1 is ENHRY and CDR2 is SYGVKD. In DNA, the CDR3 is TGTGCCATCAGTGAGTCGATACAGAGAAATCAGCCCCAGCATTTT. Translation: CAISESIQRNQPQHF.

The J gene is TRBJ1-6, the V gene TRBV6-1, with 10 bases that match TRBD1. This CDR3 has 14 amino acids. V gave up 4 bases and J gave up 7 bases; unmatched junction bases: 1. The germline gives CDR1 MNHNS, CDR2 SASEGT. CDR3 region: CASSVGQGNSPLHF. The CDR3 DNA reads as TGTGCCAGCAGTGTGGGACAGGGGAATTCACCCCTCCACTTT.

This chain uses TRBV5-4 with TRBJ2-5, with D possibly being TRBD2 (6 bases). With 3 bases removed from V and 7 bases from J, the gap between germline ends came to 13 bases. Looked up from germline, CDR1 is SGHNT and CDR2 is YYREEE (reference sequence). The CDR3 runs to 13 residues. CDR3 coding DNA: TGTGCCAGCAGCTCCGGATACGGGGGGACCCAGTACTTC. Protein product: CASSSGYGGTQYF.

CDR3 DNA sequence: TGCGCCAGCAGCCCCAGAGGGGGTACCACCATATATTTT. Residues: CASSPRGGTTIYF. The gene calls are TRBV4-3 and TRBJ1-3; a possible D gene is TRBD1 (6 bases). The germline V gene encodes CDR1 LGHNA and CDR2 YSLEER. V was clipped by 4 bases and J by 9 bases, with 13 bases between them. The CDR3 consists of 13 residues.

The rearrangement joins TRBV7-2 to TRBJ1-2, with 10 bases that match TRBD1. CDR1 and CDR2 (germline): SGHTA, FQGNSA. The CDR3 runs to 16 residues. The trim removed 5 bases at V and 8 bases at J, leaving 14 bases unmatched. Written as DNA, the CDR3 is TGTGCCAGCAGCCCCCGGGACAGGGGCCCTTGGATGGGCTACACCTTC. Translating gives CASSPRDRGPWMGYTF.

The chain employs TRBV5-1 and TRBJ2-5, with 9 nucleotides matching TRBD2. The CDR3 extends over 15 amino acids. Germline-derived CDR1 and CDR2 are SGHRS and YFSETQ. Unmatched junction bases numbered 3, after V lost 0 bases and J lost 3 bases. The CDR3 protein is CASSLGLAEKETQYF. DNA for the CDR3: TGCGCCAGCAGCTTGGGACTAGCGGAAAAAGAGACCCAGTACTTC.

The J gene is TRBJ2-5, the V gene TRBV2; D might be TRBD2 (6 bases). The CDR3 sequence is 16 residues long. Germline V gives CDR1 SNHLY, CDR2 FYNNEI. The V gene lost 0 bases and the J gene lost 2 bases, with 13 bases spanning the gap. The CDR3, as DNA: TGTGCCAGCAGTGAAGCATTGGGTGCGGGGCAAGAGACCCAGTACTTC. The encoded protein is CASSEALGAGQETQYF.

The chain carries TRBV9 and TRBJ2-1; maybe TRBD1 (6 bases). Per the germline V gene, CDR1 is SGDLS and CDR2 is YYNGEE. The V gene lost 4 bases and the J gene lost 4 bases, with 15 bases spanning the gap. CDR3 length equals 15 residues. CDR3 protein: CASSFNGDIYNEQFF. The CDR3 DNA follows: TGTGCCAGCAGCTTTAATGGGGACATTTACAATGAGCAGTTCTTC. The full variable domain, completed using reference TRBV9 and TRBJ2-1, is DSGVTQTPKHLITATGQRVTLRCSPRSGDLSVYWYQQSLDQGLQFLIQYYNGEERAKGNILERFSAQQFPDLHSELNLSSLELGDSALYFCASSFNGDIYNEQFFGPGTRLTVL.

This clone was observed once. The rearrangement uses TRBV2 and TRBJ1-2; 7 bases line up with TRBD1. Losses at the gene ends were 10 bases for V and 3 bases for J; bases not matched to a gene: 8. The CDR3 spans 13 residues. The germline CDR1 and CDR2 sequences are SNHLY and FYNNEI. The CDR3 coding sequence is TGTGCCAACACGGCGGGACAGCACTATGGCTACACCTTC. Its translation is CANTAGQHYGYTF.

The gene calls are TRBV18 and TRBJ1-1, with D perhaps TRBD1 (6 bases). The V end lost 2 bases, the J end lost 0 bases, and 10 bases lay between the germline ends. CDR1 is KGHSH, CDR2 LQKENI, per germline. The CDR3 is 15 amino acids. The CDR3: CASSPLDSVNTEAFF. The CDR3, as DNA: TGTGCCAGCTCACCATTGGACAGCGTGAACACTGAAGCTTTCTTT.

Written as DNA, the CDR3 is TGTGCCAGTAGTATAGACGTATTCACCGGGGAGACCTACGAGCAGTACTTC. Its translation: CASSIDVFTGETYEQYF. J is TRBJ2-7 and V is TRBV19; the D gene is possibly TRBD2 (5 bases). V lost 0 bases, J lost 2 bases, and 17 bases lay in between. Germline assignment: CDR1 LNHDA and CDR2 SQIVND (reference sequence). The CDR3 has 17 amino acids.

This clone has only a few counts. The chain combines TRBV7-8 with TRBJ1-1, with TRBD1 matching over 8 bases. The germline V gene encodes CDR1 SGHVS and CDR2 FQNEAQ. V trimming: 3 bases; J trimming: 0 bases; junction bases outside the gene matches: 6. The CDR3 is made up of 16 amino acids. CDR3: CASSLTGAPVNTEAFF. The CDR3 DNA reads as TGTGCCAGCAGCTTGACAGGGGCCCCGGTGAACACTGAAGCTTTCTTT.

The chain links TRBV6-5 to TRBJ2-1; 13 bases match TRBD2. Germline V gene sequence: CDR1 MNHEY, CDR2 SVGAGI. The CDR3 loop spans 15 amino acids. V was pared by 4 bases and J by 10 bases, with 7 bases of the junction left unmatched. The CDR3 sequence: CASSSGTSGIREQFF. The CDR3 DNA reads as TGTGCCAGCAGTTCCGGGACTAGCGGGATTAGGGAGCAGTTCTTC.

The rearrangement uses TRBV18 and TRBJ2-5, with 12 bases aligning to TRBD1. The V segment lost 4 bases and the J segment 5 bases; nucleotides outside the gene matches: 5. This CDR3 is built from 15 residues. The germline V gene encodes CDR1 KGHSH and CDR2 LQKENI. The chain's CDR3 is CASSRGQGAMETQYF. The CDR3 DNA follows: TGTGCCAGCTCACGGGGACAGGGGGCGATGGAGACCCAGTACTTC. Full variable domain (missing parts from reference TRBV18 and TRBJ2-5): NAGVMQNPRHLVRRRGQEARLRCSPMKGHSHVYWYRQLPEEGLKFMVYLQKENIIDESGMPKERFSAEFPKEGPSILRIQQVVRGDSAAYFCASSRGQGAMETQYFGPGTRLLVL.

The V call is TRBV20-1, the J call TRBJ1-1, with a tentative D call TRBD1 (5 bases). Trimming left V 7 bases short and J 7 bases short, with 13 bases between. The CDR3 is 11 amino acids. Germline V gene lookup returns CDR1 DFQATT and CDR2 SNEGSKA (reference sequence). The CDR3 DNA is TGCAGTGTCCGGGGGGGGGTTGAAGCTTTCTTT. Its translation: CSVRGGVEAFF.

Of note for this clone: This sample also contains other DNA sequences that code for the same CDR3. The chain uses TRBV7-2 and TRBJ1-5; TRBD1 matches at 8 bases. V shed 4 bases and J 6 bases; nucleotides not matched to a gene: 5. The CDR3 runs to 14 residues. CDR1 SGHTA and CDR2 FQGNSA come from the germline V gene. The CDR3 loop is CASSSGQGLQPQHF. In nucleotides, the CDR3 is TGTGCCAGCAGCTCAGGACAGGGCCTTCAGCCCCAGCATTTT.

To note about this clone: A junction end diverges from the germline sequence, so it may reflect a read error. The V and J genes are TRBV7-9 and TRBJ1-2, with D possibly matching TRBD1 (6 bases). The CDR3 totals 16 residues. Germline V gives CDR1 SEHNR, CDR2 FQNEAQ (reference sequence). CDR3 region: CSSSLGGTAGNYGYTF. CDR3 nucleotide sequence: TGTTCCAGCAGCTTAGGGGGGACTGCGGGGAACTATGGCTACACCTTC.

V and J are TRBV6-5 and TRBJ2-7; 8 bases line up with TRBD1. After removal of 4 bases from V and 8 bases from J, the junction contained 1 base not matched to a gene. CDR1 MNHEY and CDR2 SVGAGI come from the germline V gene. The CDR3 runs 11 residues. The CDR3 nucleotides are TGTGCCAGCAGTTCAGGGGGCAAGCAGTACTTC. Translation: CASSSGGKQYF.

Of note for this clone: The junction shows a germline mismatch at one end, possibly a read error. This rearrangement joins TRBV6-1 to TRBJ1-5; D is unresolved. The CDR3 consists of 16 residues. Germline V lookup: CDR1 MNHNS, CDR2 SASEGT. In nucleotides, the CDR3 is TGTGCCAGCAGTGAACTCGAGGTTTATAGCAATCAGCTCCAGCATTTT. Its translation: CASSELEVYSNQLQHF.

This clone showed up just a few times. For the CDR3, the DNA is TGTGCCAGCACAAGGGGCTACGAGCAGTACTTC. It yields the protein CASTRGYEQYF. The genes are TRBV6-5 and TRBJ2-7, with D perhaps TRBD1 (5 bases). Deletions cut 7 bases from V and 3 bases from J, with 7 bases between. Germline-derived CDR1 and CDR2 are MNHEY and SVGAGI. The CDR3 extends over 11 amino acids.